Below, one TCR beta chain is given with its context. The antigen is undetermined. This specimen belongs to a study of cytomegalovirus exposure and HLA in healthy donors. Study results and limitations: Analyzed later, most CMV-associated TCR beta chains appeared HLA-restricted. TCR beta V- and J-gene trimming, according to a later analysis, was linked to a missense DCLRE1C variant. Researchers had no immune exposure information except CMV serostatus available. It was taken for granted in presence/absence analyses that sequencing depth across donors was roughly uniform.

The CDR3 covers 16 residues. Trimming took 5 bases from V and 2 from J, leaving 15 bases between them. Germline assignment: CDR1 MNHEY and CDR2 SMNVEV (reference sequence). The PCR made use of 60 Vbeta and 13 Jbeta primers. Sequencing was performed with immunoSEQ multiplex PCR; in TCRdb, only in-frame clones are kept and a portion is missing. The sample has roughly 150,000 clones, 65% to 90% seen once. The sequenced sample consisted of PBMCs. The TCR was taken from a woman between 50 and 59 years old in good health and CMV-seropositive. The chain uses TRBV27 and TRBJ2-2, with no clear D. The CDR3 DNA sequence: TGTGCCAGCAGTCCCCAGGCTTTCCGTAACACCGGGGAGCTGTTTTTT. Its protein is CASSPQAFRNTGELFF.